Listed below are T cell receptor beta chains from one sample, sequenced in a study of blood T cell repertoires in COVID-19. The repertoire was sequenced with immunoSEQ multiplex PCR; TCRdb's copy has only in-frame clones and lacks some. Of 180,000 or so clones listed, about 86% are singletons. Sequencing was carried out using peripheral blood. Receptor source: a man in his sixties with acute or convalescent COVID-19. CDR3s include the opening cysteine and the closing phenylalanine or tryptophan. The order of the fields is D gene, J gene, V gene, clone size, CDR3 DNA, CDR3 protein. D genes are given only for firm matches. A row's size may be missing; if present it is once, few, many or a size class.

. | TRBJ2-4 | TRBV19 | . | TGTGCCAGTAGTACCCCAGCCGGGGAGGTTTGGTACTTC | CASSTPAGEVWYF
TRBD1 | TRBJ2-7 | TRBV28 | . | TGTGCCAGCAGATCTCCTGCGGACAGGGCCTACGAGCAGTACTTC | CASRSPADRAYEQYF
TRBD1 | TRBJ2-1 | TRBV5-4 | few | TGTGCCAGCACCCTGACAGGGGAATCCTACAATGAGCAGTTCTTC | CASTLTGESYNEQFF
. | TRBJ2-5 | TRBV14 | . | TGTGCCAGCAGCCAAGACAGGGCCTTTGAGACCCAGTACTTC | CASSQDRAFETQYF
TRBD1 | TRBJ1-1 | TRBV15 | few | TGTGCCACCAGCAGCGGGACAGGGAACACTGAAGCTTTCTTT | CATSSGTGNTEAFF
. | TRBJ1-3 | TRBV9 | . | TGTGCCAGCAGCCCACAGGGAGGGACTGGAAACACCATATATTTT | CASSPQGGTGNTIYF
. | TRBJ2-7 | TRBV6-5 | few | TGTGCCAGCAGTGACTCAAGAGTACTATACGAGCAGTACTTC | CASSDSRVLYEQYF
. | TRBJ1-2 | TRBV27 | . | TGTGCCAGCAGCACCCGTAGACAGTTGAACTATGGCTACACCTTC | CASSTRRQLNYGYTF
TRBD1 | TRBJ1-4 | TRBV10-3 | . | TGTGCCATCAGTGTACAGGGGGGTGAAAAACTGTTTTTT | CAISVQGGEKLFF
TRBD1 | TRBJ1-2 | TRBV5-1 | . | TGCGCCAGCAGCTTGGCGATGGGACAGGGGTTTGGCTACACCTTC | CASSLAMGQGFGYTF
TRBD2 | TRBJ2-1 | TRBV18 | . | TGTGCCAGCTCCACCGGGGGGGACAATGAGCAGTTCTTC | CASSTGGDNEQFF
TRBD2 | TRBJ2-1 | TRBV13 | few | TGTGCCAGCAGACGGACTAGCGGGAGGGTAAATGAGCAGTTCTTC | CASRRTSGRVNEQFF
TRBD1 | TRBJ1-6 | TRBV6-6 | . | TGTGCCAGCAGCCTTTTCGACACAGGGGAAGGTTCACCCCTCCACTTT | CASSLFDTGEGSPLHF
TRBD1 | TRBJ1-1 | TRBV29-1 | . | TGCAGCGTCGACAGGGGGCAAGTAGCTTTCTTT | CSVDRGQVAFF
. | TRBJ2-7 | TRBV7-9 | . | TGTGCCAGCAGCTTCAGTTCTTTCGAGCAGTACTTC | CASSFSSFEQYF
TRBD1 | TRBJ2-1 | TRBV7-7 | . | TGTGCCAGCAGCCCCGGACAGGGCGAGGCCGGTAGTGAGCAGTTCTTC | CASSPGQGEAGSEQFF
TRBD1 | TRBJ2-6 | TRBV7-8 | . | TGTGCCAGCAGCTTAGGATATCGGGACAGTCCAATCTCTGGGGCCAACGTCCTGACTTTC | CASSLGYRDSPISGANVLTF
. | TRBJ1-3 | TRBV9 | . | TGTGCCAGCAGCGCCCTCGCACGAGCTCTTGGAAACACCATATATTTT | CASSALARALGNTIYF
. | TRBJ1-3 | TRBV19 | . | TGTGCCAGTAGAAGCCCCCAGGGAAGGGGCACTGGAAACACCATATATTTT | CASRSPQGRGTGNTIYF
. | TRBJ2-5 | TRBV6-5 | . | TGTGCCAGCAGTTACTCGTTCAGGCAAGAGACCCAGTACTTC | CASSYSFRQETQYF
. | TRBJ2-2 | TRBV2 | few | TGTGCCAGCAGTGTCGAGGGGAGGGGGGAGCTGTTTTTT | CASSVEGRGELFF
TRBD1 | TRBJ2-1 | TRBV7-9 | . | TGTGCCAGCACCCCGGGACAGGGCTTTAATGAGCAGTTCTTC | CASTPGQGFNEQFF
. | TRBJ1-2 | TRBV11-2 | few | TGTGCCAGCAGCTTACTGGGGGCGTCCTATGGCTACACCTTC | CASSLLGASYGYTF
. | TRBJ1-1 | TRBV27 | . | TGTGCCAGCAGTTTTTCGGGCGGGACTGAAGCTTTCTTT | CASSFSGGTEAFF
. | TRBJ1-5 | TRBV28 | . | TGTGCCAGCAGGTGGGGGCTCGATCAGCCCCAGCATTTT | CASRWGLDQPQHF
. | TRBJ2-3 | TRBV24-1 | few | TGTGCCACCAGTGATTCCCTAGGCTTTTGGGCAGATACGCAGTATTTT | CATSDSLGFWADTQYF
TRBD1 | TRBJ1-1 | TRBV2 | . | TGTGCCAGCTCTAGGGGGCGAACTGAAGCTTTCTTT | CASSRGRTEAFF
. | TRBJ2-3 | TRBV30 | . | TGTGCCTGGGGCGACTCCCCGGGGACAGATACGCAGTATTTT | CAWGDSPGTDTQYF
. | TRBJ1-1 | TRBV30 | . | TGTGCCTGGAGTACGGGGATGAACACTGAAGCTTTCTTT | CAWSTGMNTEAFF
TRBD1 | TRBJ1-2 | TRBV16 | few | TGTGCCAGCAGCCACTCGGACAGGGCTAACTATGGCTACACCTTC | CASSHSDRANYGYTF
. | TRBJ2-5 | TRBV10-1 | . | TGCGCCAGCAGTGATTTCTCCCAGACCCAGTACTTC | CASSDFSQTQYF
TRBD1 | TRBJ1-1 | TRBV30 | . | TGTGCCTGGGCCCCCGACAGGGGGCGTGAAGCTTTCTTT | CAWAPDRGREAFF
TRBD1 | TRBJ2-3 | TRBV28 | once | TGTGCCAGCAGTTCCAGACAGGGGGCATCAAAGGTTACGCAGTATTTT | CASSSRQGASKVTQYF
TRBD1 | TRBJ2-1 | TRBV4-1 | . | TGCGCCAGCAGCCAAGACTGGACAGGCCGAAGGAGCTCCTACAATGAGCAGTTCTTC | CASSQDWTGRRSSYNEQFF
. | TRBJ2-3 | TRBV7-9 | few | TGTGCCAGCAGCTTTGGCTCAGGGGACCTTACAGATACGCAGTATTTT | CASSFGSGDLTDTQYF
. | TRBJ1-1 | TRBV18 | . | TGTGCCAGCTCACCTGGACTGGGGAACGCTGAAGCTTTCTTT | CASSPGLGNAEAFF